This TCR beta chain originates from a study of OX40 agonist ivuxolimab in advanced cancers. Looking at the study overall: Each patient was given ivuxolimab into a vein every 2 weeks, at 0.01 to 10 mg/kg. Eligibility admitted prior anti-PD-1, anti-PD-L1 or anti-CTLA-4 therapy; around 41% had some. Study outcomes and limitations: In the 0.1 to 3.0 mg/kg range, CD4+ and CD8+ blood T cells had expanded clonally by week 6.

TCRdb's table, derived via immunoSEQ multiplex PCR, lists solely in-frame clones and lacks some. The sample includes more than 20,000 clones, around nine tenths of them seen just once. As for this clone: Its antigen is currently unknown.

Sequences were derived from CD4+ or CD8+ T cells sorted from blood, sampled in a trial of the OX40 agonist ivuxolimab. This TCR derives from an adult with an advanced solid tumor such as melanoma, head and neck, liver or kidney cancer.

In nucleotides, the CDR3 is TGTGCCAGCAGCCCGGACGTGGGGGGGAATGAAAAACTGTTTTTT. Protein product: CASSPDVGGNEKLFF. The J gene is TRBJ1-4, the V gene TRBV5-4; tentatively, D is TRBD1 (5 bases). Trimming left V 4 bases short and J 5 bases short, with 15 bases between. CDR1 is SGHNT and CDR2 is YYREEE in the germline V gene (reference sequence). The CDR3 has 15 amino acids.